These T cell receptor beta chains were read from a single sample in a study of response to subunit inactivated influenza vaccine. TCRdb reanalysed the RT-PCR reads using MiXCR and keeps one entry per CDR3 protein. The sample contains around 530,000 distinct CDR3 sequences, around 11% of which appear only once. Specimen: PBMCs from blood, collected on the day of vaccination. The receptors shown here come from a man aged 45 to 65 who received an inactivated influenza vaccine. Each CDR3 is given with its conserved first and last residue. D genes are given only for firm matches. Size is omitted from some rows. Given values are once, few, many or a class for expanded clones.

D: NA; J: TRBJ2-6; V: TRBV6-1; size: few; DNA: TGTGCCAGCAGCGGACAGCGCTCTGGGGCCAACGTCCTGACTTTC; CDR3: CASSGQRSGANVLTF
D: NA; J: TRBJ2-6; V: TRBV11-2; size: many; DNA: TGTGCCAGCAGCTTAGTGGGGATACAGGGGGGGAGCCCCTCTGGGGCCAACGTCCTGACTTTC; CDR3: CASSLVGIQGGSPSGANVLTF
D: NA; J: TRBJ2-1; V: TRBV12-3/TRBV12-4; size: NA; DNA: TGTGCCAGCAGCCTACACAGTACTGGGCCGCAGTTCTTC; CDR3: CASSLHSTGPQFF
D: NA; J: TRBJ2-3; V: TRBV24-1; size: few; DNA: TGTGCCACCAGTGATTTAGGGCACAAATCTAGCACAGATACGCAGTATTTT; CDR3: CATSDLGHKSSTDTQYF
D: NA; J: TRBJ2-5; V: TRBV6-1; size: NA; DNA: TGTGCCAGCAGTACAGGAGACCTTTTGCAAGAGACCCAGTACTTC; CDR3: CASSTGDLLQETQYF
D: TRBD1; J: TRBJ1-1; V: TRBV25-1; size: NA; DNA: TGTGCCAGCAGTGGCACGACAGGGTACACTGAAGCTTTCTTT; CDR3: CASSGTTGYTEAFF
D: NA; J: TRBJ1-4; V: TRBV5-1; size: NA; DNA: TGCGCCAGCAGCTTGGCCCCGAGGGGCGCAACTAATGAAAAACTGTTTTTT; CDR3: CASSLAPRGATNEKLFF
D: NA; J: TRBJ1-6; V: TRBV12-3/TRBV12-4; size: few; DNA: TGTGCCAGCAATTTTAACCCTTGGGGATTTGGTTCACCCCTCCACTTT; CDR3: CASNFNPWGFGSPLHF
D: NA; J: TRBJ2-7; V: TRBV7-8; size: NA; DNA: TGTGCCAGCACCAGACAGGCAACCTACGAGCAGTACTTC; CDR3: CASTRQATYEQYF
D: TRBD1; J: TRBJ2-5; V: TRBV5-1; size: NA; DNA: TGCGCCAGCAGCTTGGAGGGACAGGGCGAAAAGACCCAGTACTTC; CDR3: CASSLEGQGEKTQYF
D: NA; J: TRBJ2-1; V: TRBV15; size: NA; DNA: TGTGCCACCAGCAGACTACAACGGGGGAATGAGCAGTTCTTC; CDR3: CATSRLQRGNEQFF
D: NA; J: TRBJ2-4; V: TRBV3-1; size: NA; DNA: TGTGCCAGCAGCCAGAATCGGTTCTGCGGGAAGGTTGCCAAAAACATTCAGTACTTC; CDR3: CASSQNRFCGKVAKNIQYF
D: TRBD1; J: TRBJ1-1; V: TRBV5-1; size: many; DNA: TGCGCCAGCAGCCTACACGACAGGGGCACTGAAGCTTTCTTT; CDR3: CASSLHDRGTEAFF
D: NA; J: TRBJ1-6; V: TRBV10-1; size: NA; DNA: TGCGCCAGCAGTGAGTCTGCCGCTAATTCACCCCTCCACTTT; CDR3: CASSESAANSPLHF
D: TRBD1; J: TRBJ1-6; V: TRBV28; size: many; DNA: TGTGCCAGCAGTTTAAGAGGGGGCATAGGCACACCCCTCCACTTT; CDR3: CASSLRGGIGTPLHF
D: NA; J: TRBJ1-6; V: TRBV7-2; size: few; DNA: TGTGCCAGCAGCTTAGCGGGTGAAGGTTCACCCCTCCACTTT; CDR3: CASSLAGEGSPLHF
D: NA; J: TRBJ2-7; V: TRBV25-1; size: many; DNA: TGTGCCAGCAGTGAGTTAGCGAAGACCTACGAGCAGTACTTC; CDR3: CASSELAKTYEQYF
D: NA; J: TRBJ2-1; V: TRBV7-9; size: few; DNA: TGTGCCAGCAGCTTAATCGGGTGGACTTACAATGAGCAGTTCTTC; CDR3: CASSLIGWTYNEQFF
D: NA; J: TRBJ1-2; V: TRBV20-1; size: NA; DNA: TGCAGTGCTCAATTCCGGGACCGAACAAACTATGGCTACACCTTC; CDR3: CSAQFRDRTNYGYTF
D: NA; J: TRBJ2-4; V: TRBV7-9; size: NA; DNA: TGTGCCAGCAGCTCGACTACGAGAAACAAAAACATTCAGTACTTC; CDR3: CASSSTTRNKNIQYF
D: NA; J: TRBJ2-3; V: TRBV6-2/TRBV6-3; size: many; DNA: TGTGCCAGCAGAAGTCAGGAAGATACGCAGTATTTT; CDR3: CASRSQEDTQYF
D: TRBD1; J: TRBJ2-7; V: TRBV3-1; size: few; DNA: TGTGCCAGCAGCCGTTCGTTGTTCGGGACAGGGGCCGACGAGCAGTACTTC; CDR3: CASSRSLFGTGADEQYF
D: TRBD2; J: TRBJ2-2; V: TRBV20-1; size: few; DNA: TGCAGTGCTAGAGACGGGGGGGCTGGCACCGGGGAGCTGTTTTTT; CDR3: CSARDGGAGTGELFF
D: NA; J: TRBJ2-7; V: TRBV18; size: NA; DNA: TGTGCCAGCTCTGGGTCAACGAGCTCCTACGAGCAGTACTTC; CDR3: CASSGSTSSYEQYF
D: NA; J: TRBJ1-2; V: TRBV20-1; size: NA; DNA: TGCAGTGCCCTACACGGGACCTTACTGAAAAGGGGCTATGGCTACACCTTC; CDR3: CSALHGTLLKRGYGYTF
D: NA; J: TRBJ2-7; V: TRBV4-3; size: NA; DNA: TGCGCCAGCAGCCAATCTTTCCGGGACGGCAGCTACGAGCAGTACTTC; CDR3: CASSQSFRDGSYEQYF
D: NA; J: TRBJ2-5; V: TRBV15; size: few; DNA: TGTGCCACCAGCAGAGTACCCGGGACGCTCCAAGAGACCCAGTACTTC; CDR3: CATSRVPGTLQETQYF
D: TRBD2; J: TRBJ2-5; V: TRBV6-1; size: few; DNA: TGTGCCAGCTCCTGGGTCGGGGGGATCCAAGAGACCCAGTACTTC; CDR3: CASSWVGGIQETQYF
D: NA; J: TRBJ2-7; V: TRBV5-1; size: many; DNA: TGCGCCAGCAGCTTGTTGGGGGTCCGGTTCTACGAGCAGTACTTC; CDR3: CASSLLGVRFYEQYF
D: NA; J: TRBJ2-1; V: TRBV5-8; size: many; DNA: TGTGCCAGCAGCAAGGCCCGATCTAGGTCCTACAATGAGCAGTTCTTC; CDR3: CASSKARSRSYNEQFF
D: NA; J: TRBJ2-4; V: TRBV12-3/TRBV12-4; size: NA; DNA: TGTGCCACCTGCGCCGGGTCGAATAAAAACATTCAGTACTTC; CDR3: CATCAGSNKNIQYF
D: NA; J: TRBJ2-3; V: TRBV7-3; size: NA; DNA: TGTGCCAGCAGCGCAACCGGTGGCAGCACAGATACGCAGTATTTT; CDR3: CASSATGGSTDTQYF
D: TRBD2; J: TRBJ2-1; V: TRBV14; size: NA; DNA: TGTGCCAGCAGCCAACTCGCGGGGGGATTCCATGAGCAGTTCTTC; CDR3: CASSQLAGGFHEQFF
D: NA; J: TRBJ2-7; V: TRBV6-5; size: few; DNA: TGTGCCTCCGGAGGGCTCGACGAGCAGTACTTC; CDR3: CASGGLDEQYF
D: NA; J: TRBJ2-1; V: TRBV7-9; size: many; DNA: TGTGCCAGCAGCTTAGCGCATTCCTACAATGAGCAGTTCTTC; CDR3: CASSLAHSYNEQFF
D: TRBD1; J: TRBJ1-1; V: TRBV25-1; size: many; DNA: TGTGCCAGCCGCTCAGGGGGTACTGAAGCTTTCTTT; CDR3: CASRSGGTEAFF
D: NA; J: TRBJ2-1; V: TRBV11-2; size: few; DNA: TGTGCCAGCAGCTTAGAGCCCGGCTCCTACAATGAGCAGTTCTTC; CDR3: CASSLEPGSYNEQFF
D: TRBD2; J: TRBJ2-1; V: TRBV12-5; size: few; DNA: TGTGCTAGTGGAACCGGGGCTAGCGGGTACAATGAGCAGTTCTTC; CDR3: CASGTGASGYNEQFF
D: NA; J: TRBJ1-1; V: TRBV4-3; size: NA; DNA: TGCGCCAGCAGCCAAGGGTGGAGTCGAACCTATGAAGCTTTCTTT; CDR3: CASSQGWSRTYEAFF